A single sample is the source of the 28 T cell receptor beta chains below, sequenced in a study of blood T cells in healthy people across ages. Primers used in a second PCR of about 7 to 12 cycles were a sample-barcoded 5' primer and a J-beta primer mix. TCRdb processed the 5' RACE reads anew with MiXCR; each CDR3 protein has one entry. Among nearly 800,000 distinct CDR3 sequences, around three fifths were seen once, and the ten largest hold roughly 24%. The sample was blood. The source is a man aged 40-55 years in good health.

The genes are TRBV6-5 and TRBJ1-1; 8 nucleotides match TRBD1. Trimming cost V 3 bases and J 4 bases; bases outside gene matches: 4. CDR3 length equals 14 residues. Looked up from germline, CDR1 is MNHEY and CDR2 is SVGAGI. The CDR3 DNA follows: TGTGCCAGCAGTTATGATGGGACAGGCACTGAAGCTTTCTTT. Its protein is CASSYDGTGTEAFF.

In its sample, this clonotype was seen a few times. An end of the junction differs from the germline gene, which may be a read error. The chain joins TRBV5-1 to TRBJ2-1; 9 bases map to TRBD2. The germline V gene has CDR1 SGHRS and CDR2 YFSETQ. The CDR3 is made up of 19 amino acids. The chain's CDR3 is CATSRLQAGGPSSYNEQFF. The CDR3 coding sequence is TGCGCCACCAGCCGGCTCCAAGCGGGGGGACCTAGCTCCTACAATGAGCAGTTCTTC.

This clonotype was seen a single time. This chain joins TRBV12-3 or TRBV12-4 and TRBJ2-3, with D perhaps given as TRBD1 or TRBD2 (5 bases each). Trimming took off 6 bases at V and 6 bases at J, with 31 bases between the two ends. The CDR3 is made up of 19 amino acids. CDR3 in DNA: TGTGCCAGCAGCTCGACAGATCCCCGGGGCCACATCCGAGAGGATACGCAGTATTTT. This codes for CASSSTDPRGHIREDTQYF.

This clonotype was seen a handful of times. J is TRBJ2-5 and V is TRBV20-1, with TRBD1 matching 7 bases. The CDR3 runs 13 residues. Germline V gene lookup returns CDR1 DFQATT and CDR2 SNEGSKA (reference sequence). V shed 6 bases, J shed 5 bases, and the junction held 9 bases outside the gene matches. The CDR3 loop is CSAEETGSETQYF. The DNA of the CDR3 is TGCAGTGCCGAGGAGACAGGGAGCGAGACCCAGTACTTC.

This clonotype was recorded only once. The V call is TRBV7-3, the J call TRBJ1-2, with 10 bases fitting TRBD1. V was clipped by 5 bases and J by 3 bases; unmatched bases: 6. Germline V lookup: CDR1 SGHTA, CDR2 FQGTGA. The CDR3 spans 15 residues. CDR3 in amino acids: CASSPSGTGDYGYTF. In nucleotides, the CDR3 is TGTGCCAGCAGCCCCTCCGGGACAGGGGACTATGGCTACACCTTC.

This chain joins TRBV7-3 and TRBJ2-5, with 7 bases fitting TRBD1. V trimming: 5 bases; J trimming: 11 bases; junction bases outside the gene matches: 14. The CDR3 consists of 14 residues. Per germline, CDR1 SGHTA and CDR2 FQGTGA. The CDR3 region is CASSPRDRDNEQYF. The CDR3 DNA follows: TGTGCCAGCAGCCCCAGGGACAGAGACAATGAGCAGTACTTC.

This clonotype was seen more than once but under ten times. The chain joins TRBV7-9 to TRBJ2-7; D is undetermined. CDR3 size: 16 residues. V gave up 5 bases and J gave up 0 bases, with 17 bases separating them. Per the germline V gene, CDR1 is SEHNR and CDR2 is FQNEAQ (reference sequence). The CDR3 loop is CASSPALPKSSYEQYF. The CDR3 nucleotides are TGTGCCAGCAGCCCAGCCCTGCCAAAGAGCTCCTACGAGCAGTACTTC.

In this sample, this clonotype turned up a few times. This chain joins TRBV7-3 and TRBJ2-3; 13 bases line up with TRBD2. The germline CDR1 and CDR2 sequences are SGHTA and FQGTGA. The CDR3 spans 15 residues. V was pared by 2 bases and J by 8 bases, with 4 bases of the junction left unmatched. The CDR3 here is CASSLGTSGVGTQYF. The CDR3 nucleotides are TGTGCCAGCAGCTTAGGGACTAGCGGGGTTGGTACGCAGTATTTT.

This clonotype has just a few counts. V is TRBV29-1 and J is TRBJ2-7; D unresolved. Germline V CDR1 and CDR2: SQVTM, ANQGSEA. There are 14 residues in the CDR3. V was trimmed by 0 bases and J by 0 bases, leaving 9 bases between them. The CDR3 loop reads CSVEDDWSSYEQYF. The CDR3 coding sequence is TGCAGCGTTGAAGACGACTGGAGCTCCTACGAGCAGTACTTC.

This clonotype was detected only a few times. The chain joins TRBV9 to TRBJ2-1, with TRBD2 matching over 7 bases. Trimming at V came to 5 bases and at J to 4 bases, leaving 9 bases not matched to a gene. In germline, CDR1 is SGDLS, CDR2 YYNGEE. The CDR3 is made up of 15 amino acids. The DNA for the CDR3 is TGTGCCAGCAGTCGTAGTGGCGGGGGATACAATGAGCAGTTCTTC. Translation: CASSRSGGGYNEQFF. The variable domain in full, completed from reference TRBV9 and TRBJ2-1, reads DSGVTQTPKHLITATGQRVTLRCSPRSGDLSVYWYQQSLDQGLQFLIQYYNGEERAKGNILERFSAQQFPDLHSELNLSSLELGDSALYFCASSRSGGGYNEQFFGPGTRLTVL.

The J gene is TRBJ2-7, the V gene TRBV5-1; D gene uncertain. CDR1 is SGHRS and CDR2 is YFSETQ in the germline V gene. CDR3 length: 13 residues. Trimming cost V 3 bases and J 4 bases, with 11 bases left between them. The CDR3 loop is CASSSPSTYEQYF. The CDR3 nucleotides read TGCGCCAGCAGCTCCCCTTCCACATACGAGCAGTACTTC.

This CDR3 is CASSVTREESSPLHF. The CDR3 nucleotides read TGTGCCAGCAGCGTAACCCGCGAAGAGAGTTCACCCCTCCACTTT. The rearrangement links TRBV9 to TRBJ1-6; D gene uncertain. Trimming stripped 1 base from V and 9 bases from J, with 14 bases between. From germline, CDR1 is SGDLS and CDR2 YYNGEE. The CDR3 has 15 amino acids.

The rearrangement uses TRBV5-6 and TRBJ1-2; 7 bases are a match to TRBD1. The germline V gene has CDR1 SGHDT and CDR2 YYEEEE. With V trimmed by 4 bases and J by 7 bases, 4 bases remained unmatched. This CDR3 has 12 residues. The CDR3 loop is CASSPGDSGYTF. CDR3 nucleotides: TGTGCCAGCAGCCCGGGGGACAGTGGCTACACCTTC.

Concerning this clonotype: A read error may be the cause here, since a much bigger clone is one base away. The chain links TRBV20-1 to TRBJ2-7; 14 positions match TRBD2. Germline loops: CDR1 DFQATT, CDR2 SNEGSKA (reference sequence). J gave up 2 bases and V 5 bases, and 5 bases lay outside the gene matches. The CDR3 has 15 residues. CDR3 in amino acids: CSAATTSGGAYEQYF. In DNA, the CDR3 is TGCAGTGCTGCAACGACTAGCGGGGGGGCCTACGAGCAGTACTTC.

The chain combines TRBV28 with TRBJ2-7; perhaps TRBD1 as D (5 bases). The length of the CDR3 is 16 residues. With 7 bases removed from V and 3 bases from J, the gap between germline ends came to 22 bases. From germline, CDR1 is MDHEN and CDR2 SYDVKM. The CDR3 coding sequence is TGTGCCAGCATCCCTTCAGGAAGGGGCCTCTTCTACGAGCAGTACTTC. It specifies CASIPSGRGLFYEQYF.

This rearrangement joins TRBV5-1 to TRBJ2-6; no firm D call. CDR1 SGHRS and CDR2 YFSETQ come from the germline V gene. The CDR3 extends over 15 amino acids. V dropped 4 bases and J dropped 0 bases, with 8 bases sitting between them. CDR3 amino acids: CASSVGHSGANVLTF. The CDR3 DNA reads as TGCGCCAGCAGCGTCGGCCACTCTGGGGCCAACGTCCTGACTTTC.

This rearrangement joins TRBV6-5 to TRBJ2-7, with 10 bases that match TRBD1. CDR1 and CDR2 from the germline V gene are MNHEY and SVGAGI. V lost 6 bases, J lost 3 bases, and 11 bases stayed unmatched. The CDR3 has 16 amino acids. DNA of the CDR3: TGTGCCAGCAGCACCTTCGACAGGGGGCGAGACTACGAGCAGTACTTC. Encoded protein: CASSTFDRGRDYEQYF.

The CDR3 DNA reads as TGCAGTGCTAGACCCGGGACCAGGTCCCCCGAGACCCAGTACTTC. Its translation: CSARPGTRSPETQYF. This rearrangement joins TRBV20-1 to TRBJ2-5, with D possibly being TRBD1 or TRBD2 (5 bases each). Trimming removed 2 bases from V and 5 bases from J, with 18 bases in between. The CDR3 extends over 15 amino acids. CDR1 and CDR2 (germline): DFQATT, SNEGSKA (reference sequence).

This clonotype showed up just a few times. In DNA, the CDR3 is TGTGCCAGCAGCGGAGGCCTCGGCTCCTACGAGCAGTACTTC. Encoded protein: CASSGGLGSYEQYF. The rearrangement links TRBV28 to TRBJ2-7, with D possibly TRBD2 on 5 matching bases. Trimming took 6 bases from V and 0 from J, leaving 12 bases between them. Germline V gene lookup returns CDR1 MDHEN and CDR2 SYDVKM. The length of the CDR3 is 14 residues.

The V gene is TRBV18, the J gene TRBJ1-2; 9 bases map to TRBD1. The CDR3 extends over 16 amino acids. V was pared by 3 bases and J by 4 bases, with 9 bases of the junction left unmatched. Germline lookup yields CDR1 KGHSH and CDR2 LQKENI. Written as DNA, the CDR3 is TGTGCCAGCTCACCGTCGGGACAGGGCCAATTCTATGGCTACACCTTC. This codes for CASSPSGQGQFYGYTF.

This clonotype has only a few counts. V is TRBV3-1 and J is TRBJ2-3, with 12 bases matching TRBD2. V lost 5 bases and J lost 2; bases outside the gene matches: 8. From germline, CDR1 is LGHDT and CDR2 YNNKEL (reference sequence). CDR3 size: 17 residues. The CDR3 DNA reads TGTGCCAGCAGCGGTCACGGACTAGCGGGGCTCACAGATACGCAGTATTTT. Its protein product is CASSGHGLAGLTDTQYF.

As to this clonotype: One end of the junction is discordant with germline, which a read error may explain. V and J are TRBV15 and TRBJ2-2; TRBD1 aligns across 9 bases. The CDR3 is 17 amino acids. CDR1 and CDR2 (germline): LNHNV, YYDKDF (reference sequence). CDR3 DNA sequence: TGCGCCACCAGCAGAGGACGGGACAGGGAGGTCACCGGGGAGCTGTTTTTT. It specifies CATSRGRDREVTGELFF.

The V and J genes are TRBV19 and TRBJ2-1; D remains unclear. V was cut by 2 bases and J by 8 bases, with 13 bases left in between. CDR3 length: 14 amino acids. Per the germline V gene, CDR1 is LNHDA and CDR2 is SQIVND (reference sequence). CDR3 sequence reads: CASSIRRNGDEQFF. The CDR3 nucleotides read TGTGCCAGTAGTATACGCCGGAACGGCGATGAGCAGTTCTTC.

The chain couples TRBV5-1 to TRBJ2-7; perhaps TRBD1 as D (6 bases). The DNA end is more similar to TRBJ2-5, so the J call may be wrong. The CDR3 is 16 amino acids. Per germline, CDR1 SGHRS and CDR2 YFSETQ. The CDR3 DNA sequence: TGCGCCAGCAGCTTGGAGTCGACAGGCCTTGGAGAGACCCAGTACTTC. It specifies CASSLESTGLGETQYF.

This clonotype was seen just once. In nucleotides, the CDR3 is TGTGCCACCGATCCTCGGGGTACTGGGGAGCTGTTTTTT. Its translation: CATDPRGTGELFF. The V call is TRBV19, the J call TRBJ2-2, with D perhaps matching TRBD2 (5 bases). Between the trimmed V and J ends, which lost 10 bases and 8 bases, there was a span of 17 bases. The CDR3 contains 13 residues. From germline, CDR1 is LNHDA and CDR2 SQIVND (reference sequence).

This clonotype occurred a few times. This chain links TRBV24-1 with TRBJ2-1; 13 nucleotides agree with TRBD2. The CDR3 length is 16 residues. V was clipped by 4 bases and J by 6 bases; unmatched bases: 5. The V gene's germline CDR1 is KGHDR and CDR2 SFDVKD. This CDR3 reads CATSDWTSGSPNEQFF. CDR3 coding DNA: TGTGCCACCAGTGACTGGACTAGCGGGAGCCCCAATGAGCAGTTCTTC.

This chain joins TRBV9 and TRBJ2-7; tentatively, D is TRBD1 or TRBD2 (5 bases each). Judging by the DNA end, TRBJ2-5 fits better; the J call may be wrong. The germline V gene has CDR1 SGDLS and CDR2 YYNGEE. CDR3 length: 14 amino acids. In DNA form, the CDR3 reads TGTGCCAGCAGCGTAGGTGTGGGGGAGGAGACCCAGTACTTC. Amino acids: CASSVGVGEETQYF.

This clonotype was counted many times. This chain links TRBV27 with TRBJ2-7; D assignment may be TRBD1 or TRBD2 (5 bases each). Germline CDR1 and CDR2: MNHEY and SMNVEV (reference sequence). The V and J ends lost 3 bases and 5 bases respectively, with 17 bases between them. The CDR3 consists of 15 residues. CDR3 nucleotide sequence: TGTGCCAGCAGTTTCTTGGGGCAGGGAGTTAACGAGCAGTACTTC. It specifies CASSFLGQGVNEQYF.